This T cell receptor (beta chain) appears in the sequencing data of a study of blood T cell repertoires in COVID-19. Study-wide background: Whether acute or convalescent, the COVID-19 samples came from the United States, Italy and Spain. Sources were T cells, B-cell-depleted T cells, or PBMCs; the material itself was cDNA or gDNA.

Original handling: Scientists estimated how many nucleated cells there were by amplifying reference gene primers. TCRdb's table, derived via immunoSEQ multiplex PCR, lists solely in-frame clones and lacks some. V and J calls and clone size are those listed in that table; D and trimming were worked out from the DNA. Of about 82,000 clones listed, around 88% were seen once; the top ten hold 15% to 20%. Germline assignment: CDR1 KGHDR and CDR2 SFDVKD. J lost 8 bases, V lost 6 bases, and 5 bases had no gene match. This CDR3 has 12 amino acids. This clonotype was obtained from a woman aged 60-75 years with acute or convalescent COVID-19. The V call is TRBV24-1, the J call TRBJ1-2; TRBD1 matches at 7 bases. Sequenced input: peripheral blood. The CDR3: CATSTGAGGYTF. The CDR3 DNA reads as TGTGCCACCAGTACAGGGGCCGGGGGCTACACCTTC.